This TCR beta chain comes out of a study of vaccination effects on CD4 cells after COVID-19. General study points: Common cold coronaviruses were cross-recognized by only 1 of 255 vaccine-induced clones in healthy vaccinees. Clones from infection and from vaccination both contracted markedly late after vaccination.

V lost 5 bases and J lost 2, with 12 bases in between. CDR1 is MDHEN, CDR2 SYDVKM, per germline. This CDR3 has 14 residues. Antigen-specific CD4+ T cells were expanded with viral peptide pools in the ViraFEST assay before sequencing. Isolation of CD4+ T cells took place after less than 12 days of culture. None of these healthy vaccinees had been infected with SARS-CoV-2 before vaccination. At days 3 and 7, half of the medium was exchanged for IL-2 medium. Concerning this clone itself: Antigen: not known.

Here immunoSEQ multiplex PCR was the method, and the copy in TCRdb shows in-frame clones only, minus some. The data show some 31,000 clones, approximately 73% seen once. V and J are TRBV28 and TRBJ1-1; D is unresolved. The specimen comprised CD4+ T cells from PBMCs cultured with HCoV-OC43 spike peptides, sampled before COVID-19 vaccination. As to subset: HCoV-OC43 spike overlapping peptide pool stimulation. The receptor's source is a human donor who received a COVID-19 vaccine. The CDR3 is CASSPTGTNTEAFF. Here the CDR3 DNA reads TGTGCCAGCAGTCCCACGGGCACTAACACTGAAGCTTTCTTT.